One and the same sample provided the 19 T cell receptor beta chains below, sequenced in a study of cytomegalovirus exposure and HLA in healthy donors. Amplification used 60 Vbeta primers and 13 Jbeta primers. TCRdb's copy holds only in-frame clones and misses some; the assay was immunoSEQ multiplex PCR. This table holds around 190,000 clones, 70% to 90% found once. The sequenced sample consisted of PBMCs. The receptors shown here come from a woman aged 18-29 years in good health and CMV-seronegative.

V gene TRBV9 combines with J gene TRBJ2-7; D may be TRBD2 (6 bases). V lost 3 bases, J lost 7 bases, and 20 bases lay in between. The germline gives CDR1 SGDLS, CDR2 YYNGEE. CDR3 length equals 15 residues. Here the CDR3 reads CASSASITAGREQYF. CDR3 nucleotides: TGTGCCAGCAGCGCCTCAATCACGGCCGGGAGAGAGCAGTACTTC.

The chain uses TRBV5-4 and TRBJ2-7; TRBD2 matches 16 bases. Trimming removed 3 bases from V and 4 bases from J; junction bases left unmatched: 7. The CDR3 covers 17 residues. Germline V CDR1 and CDR2: SGHNT, YYREEE (reference sequence). The CDR3 loop is CASSSTGTSGRGYEQYF. CDR3 bases: TGTGCCAGCAGCTCTACCGGGACTAGCGGGAGGGGTTACGAGCAGTACTTC.

The chain carries TRBV6-1 and TRBJ1-6; D gene uncertain. The germline CDR1 and CDR2 sequences are MNHNS and SASEGT. This CDR3 contains 14 residues. Trimming removed 5 bases at V and 4 bases at J, with 9 bases between. CDR3 sequence (DNA): TGTGCCAGCAGTTCTGGACTGTATAATTCACCCCTCCACTTT. This gives the protein CASSSGLYNSPLHF.

The chain links TRBV5-4 to TRBJ2-4; the match to TRBD2 covers 7 bases. The CDR3 sequence is 14 residues long. Looked up from germline, CDR1 is SGHNT and CDR2 is YYREEE (reference sequence). V dropped 2 bases and J dropped 8; count of bases not matched to a gene: 7. The CDR3 sequence is CASSFGGSGDIQYF. For the CDR3, the DNA is TGTGCCAGCAGCTTTGGCGGGAGTGGAGACATTCAGTACTTC.

This clone was picked up one time. The chain employs TRBV21-1 and TRBJ1-4; the listed D gene, TRBD1, was not tested against the DNA. TRBV21-1 corresponds to a pseudogene. This CDR3 is 18 amino acids long. The CDR3 loop is CASSPRGIFPTTNEKLFF. For the CDR3, the DNA is TGTGCCAGCAGCCCCAGGGGGATCTTCCCCACAACTAATGAAAAACTGTTTTTT.

This clone was seen only once. The chain links TRBV6-6 to TRBJ1-5; D is undetermined. V was pared by 2 bases and J by 4 bases, with 15 bases between. CDR3 size: 16 residues. Germline CDR1 MNHNY, CDR2 SVGAGI (reference sequence). The CDR3 protein is CASSYGGIAGNQPQHF. In DNA form, the CDR3 reads TGTGCCAGCAGTTACGGTGGGATTGCGGGGAATCAGCCCCAGCATTTT.

The CDR3 DNA sequence: TGCAGCGTTGAAGATTCCGGGGGCACTGAAGCTTTCTTT. Amino acids: CSVEDSGGTEAFF. This chain connects TRBV29-1 to TRBJ1-1; a weak D match, TRBD1 (5 bases). Germline loops: CDR1 SQVTM, CDR2 ANQGSEA. The V end lost 0 bases, the J end lost 4 bases, and 9 bases lay between the germline ends. The CDR3 runs 13 residues.

As DNA, the CDR3 is TGTGCCAGCAGCTCTACGATTTGGGGGCCCGGGGAGCTGTTTTTT. Protein product: CASSSTIWGPGELFF. V and J are TRBV7-9 and TRBJ2-2; TRBD1 is a possible D gene (6 bases). The CDR3 runs to 15 residues. V lost 4 bases to trimming and J lost 6 bases, with 15 bases between them. Germline-derived CDR1 and CDR2 are SEHNR and FQNEAQ (reference sequence). Full variable domain (missing parts from reference TRBV7-9 and TRBJ2-2): DTGVSQNPRHKITKRGQNVTFRCDPISEHNRLYWYRQTLGQGPEFLTYFQNEAQLEKSRLLSDRFSAERPKGSFSTLEIQRTEQGDSAMYLCASSSTIWGPGELFFGEGSRLTVL.

The rearrangement joins TRBV2 to TRBJ2-5, with 7 bases lining up with TRBD2. This CDR3 comprises 15 residues. CDR1 SNHLY and CDR2 FYNNEI come from the germline V gene. Losses at the gene ends were 5 bases for V and 4 bases for J; bases not matched to a gene: 10. CDR3 loop: CASSRGLGGGETQYF. The CDR3 DNA follows: TGTGCCAGCAGTAGAGGACTAGGCGGAGGAGAGACCCAGTACTTC.

This clone came up once. V and J are TRBV5-1 and TRBJ2-7; 7 positions agree with TRBD1. The CDR3 length is 12 residues. The junction had 3 bases not matched to a gene; V was cut back by 4 bases and J by 5 bases. Germline V gene lookup returns CDR1 SGHRS and CDR2 YFSETQ. The CDR3 DNA follows: TGCGCCAGCAGCCTTGGACAGGACGAGCAGTACTTC. This gives the protein CASSLGQDEQYF.

In its sample, this clone was seen a few times. The chain carries TRBV4-2 and TRBJ1-2; D is uncertain. This CDR3 is built from 15 residues. Germline CDR1 LGHNA, CDR2 YNFKEQ. Trimming took off 8 bases at V and 2 bases at J, with 18 bases between the two ends. The CDR3 nucleotides read TGTGCCAGCGCGGCCGACTCGGGTGTCAACTATGGCTACACCTTC. This codes for CASAADSGVNYGYTF.

The rearrangement links TRBV7-9 to TRBJ2-3; 10 bases agree with TRBD1. Per the germline V gene, CDR1 is SEHNR and CDR2 is FQNEAQ (reference sequence). Trimming at V came to 5 bases and at J to 6 bases, leaving 5 bases not matched to a gene. CDR3 length: 14 residues. The chain's CDR3 is CASSRQGAGDTQYF. CDR3 in DNA: TGTGCCAGCAGCAGACAGGGGGCAGGGGATACGCAGTATTTT.

The chain has TRBV6-6 and TRBJ2-7; a weak D match, TRBD2 (6 bases). This CDR3 comprises 16 residues. V shed 6 bases and J shed 0 bases, with 18 bases lying between them. The germline gives CDR1 MNHNY, CDR2 SVGAGI (reference sequence). CDR3 sequence: CASRSRRGLDSYEQYF. As DNA, the CDR3 is TGTGCCAGCAGGTCACGACGGGGACTGGACTCCTACGAGCAGTACTTC.

This chain links TRBV6-1 with TRBJ2-3; D might be TRBD2 (6 bases). Germline CDR1 reads MNHNS; CDR2 reads SASEGT. The CDR3 sequence is 16 residues long. Trimming pared 2 bases from V and 4 bases from J, leaving 16 bases between. CDR3 protein: CASSELGGGAADTQYF. The DNA of the CDR3 is TGTGCCAGCAGTGAATTAGGCGGAGGGGCCGCAGATACGCAGTATTTT.

The chain is built from TRBV5-1 and TRBJ2-7; the D gene is possibly TRBD1 (6 bases). V was cut by 7 bases and J by 2 bases, with 16 bases left in between. The germline gives CDR1 SGHRS, CDR2 YFSETQ. CDR3 length: 14 amino acids. CDR3 protein: CASALQDSPYEQYF. The CDR3 coding sequence is TGCGCCAGCGCCCTCCAGGACAGCCCCTACGAGCAGTACTTC.

The CDR3 sequence: CASSIPGTGGNQPQHF. CDR3 coding DNA: TGTGCCAGCAGCATCCCCGGGACAGGGGGCAATCAGCCCCAGCATTTT. The chain recombines TRBV5-4 with TRBJ1-5, with TRBD1 matching 10 bases. This CDR3 comprises 16 residues. Germline CDR1 SGHNT, CDR2 YYREEE (reference sequence). J gave up 2 bases and V 4 bases, and 6 bases lay outside the gene matches.

This rearrangement joins TRBV7-2 to TRBJ1-5; 7 bases line up with TRBD1. The CDR3 loop spans 17 amino acids. The junction had 7 bases not matched to a gene; V was cut back by 1 base and J by 1 base. Germline values: CDR1 SGHTA, CDR2 FQGNSA. The CDR3 spells CASSLVAGGLSNQPQHF. For the CDR3, the DNA is TGTGCCAGCAGCTTAGTTGCAGGGGGACTCAGCAATCAGCCCCAGCATTTT. Full variable domain (outside the CDR3, taken from reference TRBV7-2 and TRBJ1-5): GAGVSQSPSNKVTEKGKDVELRCDPISGHTALYWYRQSLGQGLEFLIYFQGNSAPDKSGLPSDRFSAERTGGSVSTLTIQRTQQEDSAVYLCASSLVAGGLSNQPQHFGDGTRLSIL.

The rearrangement uses TRBV7-9 and TRBJ2-7; tentative D call: TRBD1 (6 bases). This CDR3 spans 13 amino acids. Germline V CDR1 and CDR2: SEHNR, FQNEAQ (reference sequence). Trimming left V 5 bases short and J 2 bases short, with 10 bases between. Written as DNA, the CDR3 is TGTGCCAGCAGCCCTCGGGACACCTACGAGCAGTACTTC. Protein sequence: CASSPRDTYEQYF. Using reference TRBV7-9 and TRBJ2-7 for the parts outside the CDR3, the full variable domain is DTGVSQNPRHKITKRGQNVTFRCDPISEHNRLYWYRQTLGQGPEFLTYFQNEAQLEKSRLLSDRFSAERPKGSFSTLEIQRTEQGDSAMYLCASSPRDTYEQYFGPGTRLTVT.

The rearrangement links TRBV27 to TRBJ2-5; D is perhaps TRBD2 (6 bases). The J call may be mistaken, given a closer DNA end match to TRBJ2-7. The germline gives CDR1 MNHEY, CDR2 SMNVEV (reference sequence). This CDR3 has 12 residues. The CDR3 DNA sequence: TGTGCCCCCCGGGGGAGTGTGGACGAGCAGTACTTC. As protein: CAPRGSVDEQYF.